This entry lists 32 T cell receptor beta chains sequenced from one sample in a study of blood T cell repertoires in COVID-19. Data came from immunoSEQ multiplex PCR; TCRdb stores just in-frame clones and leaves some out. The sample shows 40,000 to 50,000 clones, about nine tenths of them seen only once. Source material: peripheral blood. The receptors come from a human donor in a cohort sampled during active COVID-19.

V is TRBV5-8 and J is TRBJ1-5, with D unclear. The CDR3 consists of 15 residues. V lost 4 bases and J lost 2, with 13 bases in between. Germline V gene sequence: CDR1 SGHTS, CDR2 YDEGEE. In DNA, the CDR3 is TGTGCCAGCAGCCGCTCCGGGATGGGCAATCAGCCCCAGCATTTT. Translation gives CASSRSGMGNQPQHF.

The CDR3 region has the DNA TGTGCCAGCTCACCAAAGGGGGACAGTGCCCTGGGCGGCTACACCTTC. Protein product: CASSPKGDSALGGYTF. The chain employs TRBV18 and TRBJ1-2; 7 bases fit TRBD1. This CDR3 is built from 16 residues. J was trimmed by 8 bases and V by 2 bases; bases with no gene match: 14. CDR1 KGHSH and CDR2 LQKENI come from the germline V gene.

This CDR3 reads CASSADRLNQPQHF. The CDR3 DNA reads as TGTGCCAGCTCAGCGGACAGGCTTAATCAGCCCCAGCATTTT. The chain uses TRBV18 and TRBJ1-5; 7 bases agree with TRBD1. Trimming removed 5 bases from V and 4 bases from J; junction bases left unmatched: 5. In germline, CDR1 is KGHSH, CDR2 LQKENI. The CDR3 consists of 14 residues.

The CDR3 reads CASSLGNRGSPSYNEQFF. The CDR3, as DNA: TGCGCCAGCAGCCTAGGTAACAGGGGGTCCCCCTCCTACAATGAGCAGTTCTTC. The J gene is TRBJ2-1, the V gene TRBV4-1; 8 bases fit TRBD1. The CDR3 length is 18 residues. V lost 4 bases and J lost 0; bases outside the gene matches: 11. CDR1 and CDR2 (germline): MGHRA, YSYEKL.

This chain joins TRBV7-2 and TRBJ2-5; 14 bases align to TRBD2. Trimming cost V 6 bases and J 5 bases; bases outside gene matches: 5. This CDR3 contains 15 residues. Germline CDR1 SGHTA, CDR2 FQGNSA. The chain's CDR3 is CASRTSGRGGETQYF. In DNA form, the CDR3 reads TGTGCCAGCAGGACTAGCGGGAGGGGAGGGGAGACCCAGTACTTC.

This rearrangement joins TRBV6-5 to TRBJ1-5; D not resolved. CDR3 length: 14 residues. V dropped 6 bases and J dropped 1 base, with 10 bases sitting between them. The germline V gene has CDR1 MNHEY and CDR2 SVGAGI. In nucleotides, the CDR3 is TGTGCCAGCAGGTACGGCTTCAGCAATCAGCCCCAGCATTTT. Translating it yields CASRYGFSNQPQHF.

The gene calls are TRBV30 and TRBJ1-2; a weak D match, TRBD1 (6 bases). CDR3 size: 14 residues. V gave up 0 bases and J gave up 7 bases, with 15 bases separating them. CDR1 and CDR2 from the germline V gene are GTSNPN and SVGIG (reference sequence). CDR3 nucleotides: TGTGCCTGGAGTGTAGGGAGGGGGATCAGTGGCTACACCTTC. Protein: CAWSVGRGISGYTF.

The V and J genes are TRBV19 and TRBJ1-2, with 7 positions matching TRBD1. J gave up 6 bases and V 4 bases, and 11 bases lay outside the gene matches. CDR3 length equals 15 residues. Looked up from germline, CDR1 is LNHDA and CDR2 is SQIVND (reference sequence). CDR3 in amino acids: CASSRQTGYGDGYTF. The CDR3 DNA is TGTGCCAGTAGTAGACAGACAGGGTATGGAGATGGCTACACCTTC.

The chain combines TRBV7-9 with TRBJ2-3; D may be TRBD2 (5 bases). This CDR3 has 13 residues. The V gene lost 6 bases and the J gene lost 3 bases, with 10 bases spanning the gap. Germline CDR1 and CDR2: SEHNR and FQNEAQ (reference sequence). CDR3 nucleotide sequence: TGTGCCAGCAGACCGAGGGTTACAGATACGCAGTATTTT. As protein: CASRPRVTDTQYF.

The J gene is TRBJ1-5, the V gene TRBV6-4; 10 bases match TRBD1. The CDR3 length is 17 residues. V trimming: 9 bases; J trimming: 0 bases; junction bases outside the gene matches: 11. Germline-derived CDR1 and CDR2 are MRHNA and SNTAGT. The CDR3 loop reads CARGRDRGGFSNQPQHF. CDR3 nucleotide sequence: TGTGCCAGGGGACGGGACAGGGGAGGATTTAGCAATCAGCCCCAGCATTTT.

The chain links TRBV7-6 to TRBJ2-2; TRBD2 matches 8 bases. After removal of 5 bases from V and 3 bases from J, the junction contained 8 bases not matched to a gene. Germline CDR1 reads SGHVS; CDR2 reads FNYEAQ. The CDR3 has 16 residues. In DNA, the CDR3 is TGTGCCAGCAGCCCCCGGGGGGGCTTCGACACCGGGGAGCTGTTTTTT. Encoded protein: CASSPRGGFDTGELFF.

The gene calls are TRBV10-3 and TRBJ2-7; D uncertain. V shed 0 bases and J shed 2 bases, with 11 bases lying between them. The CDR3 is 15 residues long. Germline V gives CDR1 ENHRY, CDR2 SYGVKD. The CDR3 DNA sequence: TGTGCCATCAGTGAGTCTCAGACGACAACCTACGAGCAGTACTTC. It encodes CAISESQTTTYEQYF.

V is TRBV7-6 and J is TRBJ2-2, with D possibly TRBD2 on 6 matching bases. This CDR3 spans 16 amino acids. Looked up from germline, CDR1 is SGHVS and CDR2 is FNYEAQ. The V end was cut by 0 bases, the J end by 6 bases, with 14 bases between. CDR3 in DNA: TGTGCCAGCAGCTTAGCCGGCCGGGGGTACGCCGGGGAGCTGTTTTTT. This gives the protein CASSLAGRGYAGELFF.

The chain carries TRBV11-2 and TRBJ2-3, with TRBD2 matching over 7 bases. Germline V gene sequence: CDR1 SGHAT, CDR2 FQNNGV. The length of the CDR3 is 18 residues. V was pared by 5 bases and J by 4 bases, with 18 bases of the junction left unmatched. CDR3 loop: CASSPFPTSGGLADTQYF. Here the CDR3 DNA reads TGTGCCAGCAGCCCTTTTCCGACCTCGGGAGGACTAGCAGATACGCAGTATTTT.

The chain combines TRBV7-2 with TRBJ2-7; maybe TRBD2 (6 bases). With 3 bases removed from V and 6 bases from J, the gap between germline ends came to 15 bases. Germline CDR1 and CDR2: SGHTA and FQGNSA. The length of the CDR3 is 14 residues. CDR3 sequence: CASSFQWGDGEQYF. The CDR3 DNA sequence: TGTGCCAGCAGCTTCCAGTGGGGGGACGGCGAGCAGTACTTC.

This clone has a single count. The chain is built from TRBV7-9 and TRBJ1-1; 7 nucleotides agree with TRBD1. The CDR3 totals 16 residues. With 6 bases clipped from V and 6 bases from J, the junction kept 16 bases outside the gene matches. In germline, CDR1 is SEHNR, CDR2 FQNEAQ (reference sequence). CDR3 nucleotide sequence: TGTGCCAGCAGTCGGGACAGCGGGCAGGGTTTGCCTGAAGCTTTCTTT. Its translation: CASSRDSGQGLPEAFF.

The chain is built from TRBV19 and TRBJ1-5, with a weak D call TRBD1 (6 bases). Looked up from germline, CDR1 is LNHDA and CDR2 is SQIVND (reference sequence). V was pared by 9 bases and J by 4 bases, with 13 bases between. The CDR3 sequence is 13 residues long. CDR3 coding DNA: TGTGCCAGCGGAGACGGGACAAATCAGCCCCAGCATTTT. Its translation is CASGDGTNQPQHF.

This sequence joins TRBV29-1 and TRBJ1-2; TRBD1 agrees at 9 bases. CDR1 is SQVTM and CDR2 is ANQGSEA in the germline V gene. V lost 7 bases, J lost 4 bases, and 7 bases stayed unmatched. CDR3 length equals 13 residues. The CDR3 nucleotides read TGCAGCGGCCGGACAGGGGATGGCTATGGCTACACCTTC. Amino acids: CSGRTGDGYGYTF.

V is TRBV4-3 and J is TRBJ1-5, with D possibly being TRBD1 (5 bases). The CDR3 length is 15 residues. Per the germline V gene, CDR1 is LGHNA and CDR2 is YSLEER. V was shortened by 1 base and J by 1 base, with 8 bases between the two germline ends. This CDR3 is CASSQGTKSNQPQHF. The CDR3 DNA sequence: TGCGCCAGCAGCCAAGGGACAAAGAGCAATCAGCCCCAGCATTTT.

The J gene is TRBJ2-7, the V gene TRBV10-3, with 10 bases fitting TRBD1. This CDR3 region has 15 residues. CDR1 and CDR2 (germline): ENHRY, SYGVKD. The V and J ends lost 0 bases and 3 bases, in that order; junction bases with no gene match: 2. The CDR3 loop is CAISESRDRGYEQYF. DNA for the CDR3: TGTGCCATCAGTGAGTCGAGGGACAGGGGCTACGAGCAGTACTTC.

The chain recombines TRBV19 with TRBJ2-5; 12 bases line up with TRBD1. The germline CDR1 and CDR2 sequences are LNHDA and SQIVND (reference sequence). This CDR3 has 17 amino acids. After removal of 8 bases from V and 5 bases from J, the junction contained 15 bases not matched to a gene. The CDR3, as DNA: TGTGCCAGTGCTCAAGGGTGGGGACAGGGGGCTGAGGAGACCCAGTACTTC. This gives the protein CASAQGWGQGAEETQYF.

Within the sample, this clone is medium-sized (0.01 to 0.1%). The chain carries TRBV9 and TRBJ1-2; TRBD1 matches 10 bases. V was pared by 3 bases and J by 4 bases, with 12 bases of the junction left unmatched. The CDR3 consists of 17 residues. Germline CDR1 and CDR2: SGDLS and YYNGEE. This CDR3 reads CASSASSGTGAGYGYTF. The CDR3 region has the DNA TGTGCCAGCAGCGCCTCCTCCGGGACAGGGGCGGGCTATGGCTACACCTTC.

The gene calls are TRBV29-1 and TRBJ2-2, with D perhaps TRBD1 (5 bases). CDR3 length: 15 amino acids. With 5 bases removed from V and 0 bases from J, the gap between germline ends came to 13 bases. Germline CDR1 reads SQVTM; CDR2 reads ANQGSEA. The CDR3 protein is CSVRRDSANTGELFF. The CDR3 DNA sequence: TGCAGCGTTCGACGTGACAGCGCGAACACCGGGGAGCTGTTTTTT.

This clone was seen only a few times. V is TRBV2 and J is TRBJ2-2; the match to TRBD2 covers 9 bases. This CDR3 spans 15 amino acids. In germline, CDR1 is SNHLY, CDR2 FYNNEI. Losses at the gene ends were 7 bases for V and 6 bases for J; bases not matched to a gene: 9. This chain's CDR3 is CASTGLAGVSGELFF. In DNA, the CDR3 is TGTGCCAGCACCGGGTTAGCGGGAGTTTCCGGGGAGCTGTTTTTT.

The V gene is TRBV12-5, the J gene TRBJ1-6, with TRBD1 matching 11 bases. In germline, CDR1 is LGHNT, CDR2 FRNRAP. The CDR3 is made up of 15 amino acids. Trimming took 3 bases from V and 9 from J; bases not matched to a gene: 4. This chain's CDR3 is CASGFGQGAGSPLHF. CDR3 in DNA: TGTGCTAGTGGTTTCGGACAGGGGGCAGGTTCACCCCTCCACTTT.

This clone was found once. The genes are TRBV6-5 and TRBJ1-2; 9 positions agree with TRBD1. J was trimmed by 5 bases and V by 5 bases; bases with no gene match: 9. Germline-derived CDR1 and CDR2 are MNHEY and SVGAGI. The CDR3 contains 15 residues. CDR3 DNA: TGTGCCAGCAGTCACCGGGACAGGGACTGGTATGGCTACACCTTC. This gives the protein CASSHRDRDWYGYTF.

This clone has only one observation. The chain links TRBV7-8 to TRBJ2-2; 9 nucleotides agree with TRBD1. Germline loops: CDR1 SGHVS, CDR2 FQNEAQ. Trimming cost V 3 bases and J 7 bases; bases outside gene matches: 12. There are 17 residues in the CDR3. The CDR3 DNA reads TGTGCCAGCAGCTTCTCATCGGACAGGGGACATGTCGGGGAGCTGTTTTTT. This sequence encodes CASSFSSDRGHVGELFF.

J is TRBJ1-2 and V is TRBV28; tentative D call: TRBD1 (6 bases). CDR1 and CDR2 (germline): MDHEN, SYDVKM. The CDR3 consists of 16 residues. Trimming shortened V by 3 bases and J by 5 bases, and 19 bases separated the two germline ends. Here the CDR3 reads CASSLPPGDIGYGYTF. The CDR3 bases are TGTGCCAGCAGTTTGCCCCCTGGGGACATCGGATATGGCTACACCTTC.

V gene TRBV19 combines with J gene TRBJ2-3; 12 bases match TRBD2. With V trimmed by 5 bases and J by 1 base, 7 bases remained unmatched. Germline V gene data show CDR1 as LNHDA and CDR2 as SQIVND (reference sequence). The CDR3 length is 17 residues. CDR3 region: CASSGRRLAGGTDTQYF. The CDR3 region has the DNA TGTGCCAGTAGTGGCCGTCGACTAGCGGGGGGCACAGATACGCAGTATTTT.

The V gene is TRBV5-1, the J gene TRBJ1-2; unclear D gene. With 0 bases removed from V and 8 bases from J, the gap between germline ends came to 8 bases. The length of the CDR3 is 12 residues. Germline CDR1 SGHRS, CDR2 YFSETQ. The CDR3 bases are TGCGCCAGCAGCTTGGCAGGATGGGGCTACACCTTC. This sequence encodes CASSLAGWGYTF.

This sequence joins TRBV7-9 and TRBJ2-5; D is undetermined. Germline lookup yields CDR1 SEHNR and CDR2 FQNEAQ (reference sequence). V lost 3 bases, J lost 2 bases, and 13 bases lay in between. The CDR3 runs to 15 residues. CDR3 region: CASSFLPSGQETQYF. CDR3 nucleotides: TGTGCCAGCAGCTTTCTGCCCTCGGGTCAAGAGACCCAGTACTTC.

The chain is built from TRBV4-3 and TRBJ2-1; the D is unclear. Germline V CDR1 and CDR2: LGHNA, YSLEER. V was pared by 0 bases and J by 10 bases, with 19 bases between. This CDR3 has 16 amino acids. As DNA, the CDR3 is TGCGCCAGCAGCCAAGATCGAACCAGCTTTAGCATGGAGCAGTTCTTC. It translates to CASSQDRTSFSMEQFF.